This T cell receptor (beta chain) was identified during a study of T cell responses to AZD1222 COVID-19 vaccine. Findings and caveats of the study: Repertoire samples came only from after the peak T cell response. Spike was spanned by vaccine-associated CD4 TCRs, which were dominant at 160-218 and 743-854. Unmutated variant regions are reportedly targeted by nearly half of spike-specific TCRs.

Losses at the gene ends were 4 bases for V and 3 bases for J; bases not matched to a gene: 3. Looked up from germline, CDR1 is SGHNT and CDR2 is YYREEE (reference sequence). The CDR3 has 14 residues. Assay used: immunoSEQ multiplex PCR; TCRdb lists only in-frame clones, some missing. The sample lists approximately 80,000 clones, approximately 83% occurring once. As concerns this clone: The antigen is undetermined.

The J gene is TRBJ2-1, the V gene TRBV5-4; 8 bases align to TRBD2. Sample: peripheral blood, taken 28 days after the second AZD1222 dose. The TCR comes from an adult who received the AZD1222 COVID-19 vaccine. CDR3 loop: CASSQRGYYNEQFF. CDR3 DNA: TGTGCCAGCAGCCAGCGGGGGTACTACAATGAGCAGTTCTTC. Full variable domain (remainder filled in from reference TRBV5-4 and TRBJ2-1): ETGVTQSPTHLIKTRGQQVTLRCSSQSGHNTVSWYQQALGQGPQFIFQYYREEENGRGNFPPRFSGLQFPNYSSELNVNALELDDSALYLCASSQRGYYNEQFFGPGTRLTVL.